This T cell receptor beta chain appears in the sequencing data of a study of T cells in Graves' hyperthyroidism and ophthalmopathy. The V and J ends lost 6 bases and 6 bases, in that order; junction bases with no gene match: 4. The CDR3 covers 13 residues. Germline V gene data show CDR1 as SNHLY and CDR2 as FYNNEI. Researchers amplified the TCR beta CDR3 regions from RNA transcripts. In the first-round RT-PCR of the TCR CDR3, the HTBI primer set was used. TCRdb reanalysed the multiplex PCR reads using MiXCR and keeps one entry per CDR3 protein. The data show about 180,000 distinct CDR3 sequences, more than 15% seen once. This clonotype was counted ten times or more. Its antigen is currently unknown. Broader study findings: Separating ophthalmopathy from stable hyperthyroidism was achieved by a 13 V-J model.

Sequencing was done on a sample of blood. The chain has TRBV2 and TRBJ2-2, with 7 bases matching TRBD2. The sequence was obtained from a woman aged 50 to 65 with Graves' hyperthyroidism. Here the CDR3 reads CASRGLVSGELFF. CDR3 in DNA: TGTGCCAGCAGAGGACTAGTATCCGGGGAGCTGTTTTTT.